Listed below are T cell receptor beta chains from one sample, sequenced in a study of neurological immune-mediated disorders. TCRdb used MiXCR to reprocess the 5' RACE reads, holding one entry per CDR3 protein. The sample lists under 70,000 distinct CDR3 sequences, roughly 3% occurring once. Input material: PBMCs. The receptors here all came from a woman between 45 and 65 years old with multiple sclerosis. Both conserved end residues are part of each CDR3. Size is stated for part of the rows, as once, few or many counts, or as a class when the clone is expanded.

abundance: many
v_gene: TRBV28
j_gene: TRBJ1-4
CDR3aa: CASSRTGGAEKLFF

abundance: .
v_gene: TRBV24-1
j_gene: TRBJ1-3
CDR3aa: CATSEPRDSGNTIYF

abundance: many
v_gene: TRBV7-2
j_gene: TRBJ2-1
CDR3aa: CASSLGLNSYNEQFF

abundance: many
v_gene: TRBV12-3/TRBV12-4
j_gene: TRBJ2-3
CDR3aa: CASSSSPGQGAGDTQYF

abundance: many
v_gene: TRBV5-1
j_gene: TRBJ2-3
CDR3aa: CASSLDGTSLEGQYF

abundance: many
v_gene: TRBV7-2
j_gene: TRBJ2-3
CDR3aa: CASNGQSTDTQYF

abundance: many
v_gene: TRBV28
j_gene: TRBJ2-2
CDR3aa: CASSFSGYTGELFF

abundance: many
v_gene: TRBV12-5
j_gene: TRBJ2-5
CDR3aa: CASGGWWETQYF

abundance: .
v_gene: TRBV20-1
j_gene: TRBJ2-1
CDR3aa: CSASLDTYNEQFF

abundance: many
v_gene: TRBV5-1
j_gene: TRBJ2-5
CDR3aa: CASSLTGLAGVETQYF

abundance: many
v_gene: TRBV28
j_gene: TRBJ2-5
CDR3aa: CASRNNSKGETQYF

abundance: many
v_gene: TRBV28
j_gene: TRBJ2-7
CDR3aa: CASSLIGTTYEQYF

abundance: many
v_gene: TRBV12-3/TRBV12-4
j_gene: TRBJ2-1
CDR3aa: CASSFAPGDEQFF

abundance: many
v_gene: TRBV20-1
j_gene: TRBJ2-3
CDR3aa: CSATDRTSGVGDTQYF

abundance: many
v_gene: TRBV7-8
j_gene: TRBJ2-1
CDR3aa: CASSLAGGPHNEQFF

abundance: many
v_gene: TRBV20-1
j_gene: TRBJ1-1
CDR3aa: CSTRTDRGDTEAFF

abundance: once
v_gene: TRBV6-5
j_gene: TRBJ1-1
CDR3aa: CASSPPPKPLGGTEAFF

abundance: many
v_gene: TRBV24-1
j_gene: TRBJ2-1
CDR3aa: CATSGETSGEFF

abundance: many
v_gene: TRBV12-3/TRBV12-4
j_gene: TRBJ1-2
CDR3aa: CASSTRGQGFGGYTF

abundance: many
v_gene: TRBV20-1
j_gene: TRBJ2-7
CDR3aa: CSALEPGLAGVVQYF

abundance: many
v_gene: TRBV20-1
j_gene: TRBJ1-1
CDR3aa: CSARDRVTEAFF

abundance: many
v_gene: TRBV24-1
j_gene: TRBJ2-5
CDR3aa: CATSDLDRVPETQYF

abundance: many
v_gene: TRBV6-5
j_gene: TRBJ2-7
CDR3aa: CASSYSLQGSYEQYF

abundance: many
v_gene: TRBV7-6
j_gene: TRBJ1-2
CDR3aa: CASSLAPSLGGYTF

abundance: many
v_gene: TRBV7-2
j_gene: TRBJ1-3
CDR3aa: CASSAQTGTGNTIYF

abundance: many
v_gene: TRBV20-1
j_gene: TRBJ1-5
CDR3aa: CSARDETGVGSNQPQHF

abundance: many
v_gene: TRBV7-2
j_gene: TRBJ1-4
CDR3aa: CASSLGTGYDGEKLFF

abundance: many
v_gene: TRBV3-1
j_gene: TRBJ1-1
CDR3aa: CASSDPGVNTEAFF

abundance: many
v_gene: TRBV7-7
j_gene: TRBJ2-1
CDR3aa: CASSLGGPHNEQFF

abundance: many
v_gene: TRBV6-5
j_gene: TRBJ2-1
CDR3aa: CASRVAGEQFF

abundance: many
v_gene: TRBV20-1
j_gene: TRBJ2-3
CDR3aa: CSAPPLGDDSDTQYF

abundance: many
v_gene: TRBV12-3/TRBV12-4
j_gene: TRBJ1-1
CDR3aa: CASSLEGGTEAFF

abundance: many
v_gene: TRBV6-2/TRBV6-3
j_gene: TRBJ2-1
CDR3aa: CATGLARYYNEQFF

abundance: many
v_gene: TRBV7-6
j_gene: TRBJ2-3
CDR3aa: CASSFDASGGDPSTDTQYF

abundance: many
v_gene: TRBV7-2
j_gene: TRBJ1-2
CDR3aa: CASSLGRGQGGYTF

abundance: many
v_gene: TRBV20-1
j_gene: TRBJ1-1
CDR3aa: CSARDAGGADTEAFF

abundance: many
v_gene: TRBV5-1
j_gene: TRBJ2-7
CDR3aa: CASSLKPLGPYEQYF

abundance: many
v_gene: TRBV10-3
j_gene: TRBJ2-1
CDR3aa: CAISDREQFF

abundance: many
v_gene: TRBV5-1
j_gene: TRBJ1-6
CDR3aa: CASSLDSSYNSPLHF

abundance: many
v_gene: TRBV7-3
j_gene: TRBJ1-6
CDR3aa: CASSLRKNSPLHF

abundance: many
v_gene: TRBV29-1
j_gene: TRBJ1-1
CDR3aa: CSVEPTGNTEAFF

abundance: many
v_gene: TRBV29-1
j_gene: TRBJ2-5
CDR3aa: CSVGVGQETQYF

abundance: many
v_gene: TRBV20-1
j_gene: TRBJ2-5
CDR3aa: CSARKVVATQTQYF

abundance: many
v_gene: TRBV20-1
j_gene: TRBJ2-2
CDR3aa: CSAGITPGQSFTGELFF